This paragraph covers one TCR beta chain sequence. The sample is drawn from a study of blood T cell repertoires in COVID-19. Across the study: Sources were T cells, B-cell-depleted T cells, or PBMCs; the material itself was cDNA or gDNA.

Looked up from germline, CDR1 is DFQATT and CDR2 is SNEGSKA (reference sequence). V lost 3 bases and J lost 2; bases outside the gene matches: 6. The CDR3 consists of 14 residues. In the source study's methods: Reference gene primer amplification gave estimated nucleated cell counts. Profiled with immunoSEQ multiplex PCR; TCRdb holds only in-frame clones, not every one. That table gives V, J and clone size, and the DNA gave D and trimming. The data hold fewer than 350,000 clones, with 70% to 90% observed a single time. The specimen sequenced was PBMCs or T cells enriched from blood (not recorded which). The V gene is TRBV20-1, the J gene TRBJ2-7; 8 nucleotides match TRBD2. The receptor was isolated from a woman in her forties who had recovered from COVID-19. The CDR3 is CSASRRGVTYEQYF. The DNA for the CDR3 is TGCAGTGCTAGTCGGCGGGGGGTCACCTACGAGCAGTACTTC.